The 3 T cell receptor beta chains presented below share a single source sample, sequenced in a study of T cell repertoires in cytomegalovirus infection. Their recognized antigens are unknown. TCRdb processed the reads anew with MiXCR; each CDR3 protein has one entry. The table shows roughly 500,000 distinct CDR3 sequences, with roughly 34% occurring only once. Sequenced here: cultured PBMCs, sampled from culture after CMV antigen stimulation. These receptors came from a human donor in good health (CMV status not recorded). Some clones in this sample may be carry-over from other donors' samples.

The chain recombines TRBV7-2 with TRBJ2-7, with a possible D match to TRBD1 (7 bases). Germline loops: CDR1 SGHTA, CDR2 FQGNSA. Trimming removed 1 base from V and 4 bases from J, with 17 bases in between. The CDR3 spans 16 residues. The CDR3 loop reads CASSLGGAGGMYEQYF. The CDR3 nucleotides are TGTGCCAGCAGCTTAGGGGGGGCAGGGGGGATGTACGAGCAGTACTTC. Full variable domain (rest looked up from reference TRBV7-2 and TRBJ2-7): GAGVSQSPSNKVTEKGKDVELRCDPISGHTALYWYRQSLGQGLEFLIYFQGNSAPDKSGLPSDRFSAERTGGSVSTLTIQRTQQEDSAVYLCASSLGGAGGMYEQYFGPGTRLTVT.

The rearrangement links TRBV7-2 to TRBJ2-1, with D unresolved. This CDR3 comprises 15 residues. Germline CDR1 and CDR2: SGHTA and FQGNSA. Between the trimmed V and J ends, which lost 2 bases and 8 bases, there was a span of 16 bases. Here the CDR3 DNA reads TGTGCCAGCAGCTTACCCGGTGTGGGTAGAGATGAGCAGTTCTTC. Residues: CASSLPGVGRDEQFF.

This clonotype was seen only a few times. The V and J genes are TRBV10-3 and TRBJ2-3, with D perhaps matching TRBD1 (5 bases). This CDR3 comprises 15 residues. Looked up from germline, CDR1 is ENHRY and CDR2 is SYGVKD. Trimming stripped 6 bases from V and 0 bases from J, with 13 bases between. The CDR3 nucleotides are TGTGCCATCAGGCGATCCGACAGAAGCACAGATACGCAGTATTTT. This sequence encodes CAIRRSDRSTDTQYF.